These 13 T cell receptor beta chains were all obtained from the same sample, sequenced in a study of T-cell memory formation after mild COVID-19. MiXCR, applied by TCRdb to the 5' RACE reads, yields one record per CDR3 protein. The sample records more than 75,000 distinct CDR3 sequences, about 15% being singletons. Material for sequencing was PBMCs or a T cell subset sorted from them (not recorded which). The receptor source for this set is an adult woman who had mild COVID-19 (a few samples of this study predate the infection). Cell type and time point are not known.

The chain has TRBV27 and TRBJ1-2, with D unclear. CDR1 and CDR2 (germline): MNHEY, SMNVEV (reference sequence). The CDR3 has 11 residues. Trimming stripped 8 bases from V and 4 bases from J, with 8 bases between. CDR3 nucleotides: TGTGCCAGCCGATCGGTCTATGGCTACACCTTC. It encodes CASRSVYGYTF.

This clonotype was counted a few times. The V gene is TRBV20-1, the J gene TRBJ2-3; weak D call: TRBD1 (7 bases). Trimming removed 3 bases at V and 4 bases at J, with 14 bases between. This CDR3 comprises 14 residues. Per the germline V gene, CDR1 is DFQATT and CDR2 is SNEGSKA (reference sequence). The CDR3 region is CSASRGAIADTQYF. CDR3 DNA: TGCAGTGCTAGCAGGGGGGCCATCGCAGATACGCAGTATTTT.

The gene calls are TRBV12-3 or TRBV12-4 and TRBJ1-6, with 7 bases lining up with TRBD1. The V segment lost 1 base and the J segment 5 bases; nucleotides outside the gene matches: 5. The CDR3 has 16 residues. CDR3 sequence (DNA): TGTGCCAGCAGTTTAGGTATAGGGACAGATAATTCACCCCTCCACTTT. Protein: CASSLGIGTDNSPLHF.

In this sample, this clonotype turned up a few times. CDR3 in amino acids: CASSSVKGTGREQFF. For the CDR3, the DNA is TGTGCCAGCAGTTCCGTTAAGGGGACGGGCCGGGAGCAGTTCTTC. The chain combines TRBV27 with TRBJ2-1; D possibly uses TRBD1 or TRBD2 (5 bases each). V lost 4 bases to trimming and J lost 10 bases, with 20 bases between them. This CDR3 is 15 amino acids long. Germline V lookup: CDR1 MNHEY, CDR2 SMNVEV (reference sequence).

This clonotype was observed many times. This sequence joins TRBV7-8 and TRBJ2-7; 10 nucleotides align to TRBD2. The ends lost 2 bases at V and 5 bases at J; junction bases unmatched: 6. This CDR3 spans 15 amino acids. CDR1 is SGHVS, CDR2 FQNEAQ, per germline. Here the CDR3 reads CASSLFPSGSNEQYF. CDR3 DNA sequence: TGTGCCAGCAGCTTATTCCCTAGCGGGAGCAACGAGCAGTACTTC.

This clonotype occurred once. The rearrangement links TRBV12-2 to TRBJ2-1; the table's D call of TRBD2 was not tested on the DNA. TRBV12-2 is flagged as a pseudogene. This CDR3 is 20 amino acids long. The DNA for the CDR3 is TGTGCAAGTCGCTTAGCACCTCTCCTGGAGCGGGAGCCCCACCTGAATGAGCAGTTCTTC. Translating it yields CASRLAPLLEREPHLNEQFF.

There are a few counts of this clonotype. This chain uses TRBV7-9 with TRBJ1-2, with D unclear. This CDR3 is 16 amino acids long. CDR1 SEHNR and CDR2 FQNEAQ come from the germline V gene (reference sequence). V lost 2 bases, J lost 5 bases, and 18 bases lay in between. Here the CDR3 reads CASSLPSTSNLYGYTF. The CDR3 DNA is TGTGCCAGCAGCTTACCCTCAACCTCAAATTTATATGGCTACACCTTC.

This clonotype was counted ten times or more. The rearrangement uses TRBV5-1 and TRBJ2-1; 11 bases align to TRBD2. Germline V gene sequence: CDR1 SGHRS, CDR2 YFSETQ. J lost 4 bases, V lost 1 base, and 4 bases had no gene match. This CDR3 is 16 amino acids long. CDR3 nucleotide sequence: TGCGCCAGCAGCTTGACTAGCGGGAGCTTTTACAATGAGCAGTTCTTC. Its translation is CASSLTSGSFYNEQFF.

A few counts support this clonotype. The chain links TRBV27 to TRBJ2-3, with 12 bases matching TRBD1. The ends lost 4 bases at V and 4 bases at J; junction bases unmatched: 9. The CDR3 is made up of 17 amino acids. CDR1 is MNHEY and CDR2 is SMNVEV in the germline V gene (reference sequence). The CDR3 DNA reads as TGTGCCAGCAGTTCAGCACCGGGACAGGGGGCATCAGATACGCAGTATTTT. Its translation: CASSSAPGQGASDTQYF.

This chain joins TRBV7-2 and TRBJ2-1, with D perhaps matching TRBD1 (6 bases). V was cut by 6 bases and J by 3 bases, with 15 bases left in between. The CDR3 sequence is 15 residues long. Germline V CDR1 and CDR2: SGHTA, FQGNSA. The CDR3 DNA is TGTGCCAGCAGAAAAACAGGGTTTGACTACAATGAGCAGTTCTTC. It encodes CASRKTGFDYNEQFF.

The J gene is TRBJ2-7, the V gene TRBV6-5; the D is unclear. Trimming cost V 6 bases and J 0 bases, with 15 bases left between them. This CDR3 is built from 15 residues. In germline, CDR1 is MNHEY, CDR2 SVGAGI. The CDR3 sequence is CASSPGPPPSYEQYF. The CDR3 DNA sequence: TGTGCCAGCAGCCCTGGACCGCCACCCTCCTACGAGCAGTACTTC.

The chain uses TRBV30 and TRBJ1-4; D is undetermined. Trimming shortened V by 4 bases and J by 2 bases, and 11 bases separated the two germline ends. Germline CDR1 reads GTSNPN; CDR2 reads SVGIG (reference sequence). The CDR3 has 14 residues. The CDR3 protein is CAWNLAGTNEKLFF. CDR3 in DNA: TGTGCCTGGAACCTTGCCGGGACTAATGAAAAACTGTTTTTT.

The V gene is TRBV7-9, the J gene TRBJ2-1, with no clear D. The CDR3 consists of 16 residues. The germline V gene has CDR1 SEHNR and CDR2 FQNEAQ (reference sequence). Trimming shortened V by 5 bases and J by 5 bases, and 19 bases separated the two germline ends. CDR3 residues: CASSRPDGHSNNEQFF. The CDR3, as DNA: TGTGCCAGCAGCCGACCCGACGGGCACAGCAACAATGAGCAGTTCTTC. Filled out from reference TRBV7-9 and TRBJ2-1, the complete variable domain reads DTGVSQNPRHKITKRGQNVTFRCDPISEHNRLYWYRQTLGQGPEFLTYFQNEAQLEKSRLLSDRFSAERPKGSFSTLEIQRTEQGDSAMYLCASSRPDGHSNNEQFFGPGTRLTVL.